The 21 T cell receptor beta chains presented below share a single source sample, sequenced in a study of shared clonotypes between healthy human individuals. In the naive CD8 group, cells lacked CD45RO and were positively selected for CCR7, so terminally differentiated effector memory CD45RA+ cells were left out. The protocol was immunoSEQ multiplex PCR, while the TCRdb copy is restricted to in-frame clones and leaves out a portion. Of under 850,000 clones in the sample, roughly 92% were seen once. Sequenced sample: naive CD8+ T cells sorted from blood. The receptors stem from a man aged 25-45 years in good health.

In DNA form, the CDR3 reads TGCGCCAGCAGCTTCCCCGATAACTCCGGACAGACAACCTACACTGAAGCTTTCTTT. This codes for CASSFPDNSGQTTYTEAFF. The genes are TRBV5-1 and TRBJ1-1; tentative D call: TRBD1 (6 bases). The CDR3 runs 19 residues. Deletions cut 2 bases from V and 3 bases from J, with 26 bases between. Germline V gene sequence: CDR1 SGHRS, CDR2 YFSETQ.

The V and J genes are TRBV7-3 and TRBJ2-3; D might be TRBD2 (5 bases). The CDR3 extends over 17 amino acids. Germline CDR1 is SGHTA and CDR2 is FQGTGA. V lost 4 bases and J lost 0, with 17 bases in between. The CDR3 region is CASSSYPARGSTDTQYF. CDR3 sequence (DNA): TGTGCCAGCAGCTCCTACCCGGCTAGAGGGAGCACAGATACGCAGTATTTT. Full variable domain (remainder filled in from reference TRBV7-3 and TRBJ2-3): GAGVSQTPSNKVTEKGKYVELRCDPISGHTALYWYRQSLGQGPEFLIYFQGTGAADDSGLPNDRFFAVRPEGSVSTLKIQRTERGDSAVYLCASSSYPARGSTDTQYFGPGTRLTVL.

The gene calls are TRBV7-9 and TRBJ2-3; weak D call: TRBD2 (6 bases). Germline V gene lookup returns CDR1 SEHNR and CDR2 FQNEAQ (reference sequence). The CDR3 has 16 residues. The V gene lost 5 bases and the J gene lost 2 bases, with 17 bases spanning the gap. CDR3 residues: CASSGGSGKDTDTQYF. The CDR3 nucleotides read TGTGCCAGCAGCGGGGGTAGCGGAAAGGACACAGATACGCAGTATTTT.

V gene TRBV7-9 combines with J gene TRBJ2-1; 12 nucleotides agree with TRBD2. The J segment lost 8 bases and the V segment lost 6 bases, leaving 8 bases of the junction unmatched. Germline CDR1 reads SEHNR; CDR2 reads FQNEAQ (reference sequence). The CDR3 has 15 residues. CDR3 coding DNA: TGTGCCAGCAGTTCGACTAGCGGGAGTTTCGATGAGCAGTTCTTC. Translated, it gives CASSSTSGSFDEQFF.

The chain uses TRBV28 and TRBJ1-1; 7 bases fit TRBD1. The V segment lost 6 bases and the J segment 4 bases; nucleotides outside the gene matches: 8. CDR1 and CDR2 from the germline V gene are MDHEN and SYDVKM. There are 14 residues in the CDR3. The DNA for the CDR3 is TGTGCCAGCAGCGACAGGGAGTACCCCACTGAAGCTTTCTTT. This encodes CASSDREYPTEAFF.

The V call is TRBV29-1, the J call TRBJ2-6; the match to TRBD1 covers 9 bases. Losses at the gene ends were 3 bases for V and 4 bases for J; bases not matched to a gene: 7. CDR1 is SQVTM, CDR2 ANQGSEA, per germline. The CDR3 extends over 16 amino acids. The CDR3 is CSVDPGQGSGANVLTF. CDR3 DNA sequence: TGCAGCGTTGACCCGGGACAGGGCTCCGGGGCCAACGTCCTGACTTTC.

The chain carries TRBV4-2 and TRBJ2-5; D remains unclear. Per the germline V gene, CDR1 is LGHNA and CDR2 is YNFKEQ. This CDR3 spans 14 amino acids. Trimming took 11 bases from V and 1 from J, leaving 17 bases between them. The CDR3 spells CAAIVGLIQETQYF. CDR3 DNA sequence: TGTGCCGCTATAGTAGGGTTAATCCAAGAGACCCAGTACTTC.

This sequence joins TRBV13 and TRBJ2-1; maybe TRBD1 (5 bases). V was shortened by 6 bases and J by 5 bases, with 14 bases between the two germline ends. Germline CDR1 is PRHDT and CDR2 is FYEKMQ (reference sequence). The CDR3 contains 14 residues. In nucleotides, the CDR3 is TGTGCCAGCAGTGCCAGGGAATTCGACAATGAGCAGTTCTTC. Translated: CASSAREFDNEQFF.

This rearrangement joins TRBV27 to TRBJ1-5; unclear D gene. With 8 bases removed from V and 3 bases from J, the gap between germline ends came to 2 bases. The CDR3 runs to 10 residues. CDR1 and CDR2 (germline): MNHEY, SMNVEV (reference sequence). The CDR3 nucleotides are TGTGCCAGCCCCAATCAGCCCCAGCATTTT. This sequence encodes CASPNQPQHF.

This clone occurred once. V usage is TRBV29-1 and J usage is TRBJ2-5, with D maybe TRBD1 (6 bases). The CDR3 is 15 amino acids. In germline, CDR1 is SQVTM, CDR2 ANQGSEA. Trimming shortened V by 0 bases and J by 0 bases, and 11 bases separated the two germline ends. Here the CDR3 DNA reads TGCAGCGTTGAAGATCCACAGGGAAACCAAGAGACCCAGTACTTC. Its translation is CSVEDPQGNQETQYF.

The genes are TRBV27 and TRBJ1-5; D possibly corresponds to TRBD1 (5 bases). V lost 5 bases, J lost 6 bases, and 14 bases lay in between. The CDR3 totals 14 residues. Germline V gives CDR1 MNHEY, CDR2 SMNVEV (reference sequence). CDR3 residues: CASSPRGGVQPQHF. CDR3 DNA sequence: TGTGCCAGCAGTCCCCGGGGAGGGGTTCAGCCCCAGCATTTT.

V is TRBV7-2 and J is TRBJ2-7, with TRBD1 matching over 7 bases. CDR1 and CDR2 from the germline V gene are SGHTA and FQGNSA. This CDR3 comprises 16 residues. With V trimmed by 5 bases and J by 0 bases, 10 bases remained unmatched. The CDR3 coding sequence is TGTGCCAGCAGCCAAGGGACAGTCCTTCCCTCCTACGAGCAGTACTTC. It codes for CASSQGTVLPSYEQYF.

The V gene is TRBV30, the J gene TRBJ1-2; no firm D call. V was shortened by 2 bases and J by 7 bases, with 14 bases between the two germline ends. The germline gives CDR1 GTSNPN, CDR2 SVGIG (reference sequence). The CDR3 has 13 residues. In DNA, the CDR3 is TGTGCCTGGAGTCCTACAGCGACTTCTGGCTACACCTTC. It specifies CAWSPTATSGYTF. Based on the CDR3 plus reference TRBV30 and TRBJ1-2, the full variable domain is SQTIHQWPATLVQPVGSPLSLECTVEGTSNPNLYWYRQAAGRGLQLLFYSVGIGQISSEVPQNLSASRPQDRQFILSSKKLLLSDSGFYLCAWSPTATSGYTFGSGTRLTVV.

This chain uses TRBV15 with TRBJ2-7; 15 nucleotides agree with TRBD2. Germline values: CDR1 LNHNV, CDR2 YYDKDF (reference sequence). The CDR3 runs to 20 residues. V was pared by 4 bases and J by 2 bases, with 15 bases of the junction left unmatched. CDR3 in DNA: TGTGCCACCAGCAACTTCCCCCCAGGACTAGCGGGAGGGCTTGCCTACGAGCAGTACTTC. Protein: CATSNFPPGLAGGLAYEQYF.

The chain has TRBV4-1 and TRBJ2-7, with 7 bases matching TRBD1. V lost 4 bases to trimming and J lost 6 bases; unmatched junction nucleotides: 6. The germline V gene encodes CDR1 MGHRA and CDR2 YSYEKL. The CDR3 extends over 13 amino acids. The DNA for the CDR3 is TGCGCCAGCAGCCTCGACAGGGATCGCGAGCAGTACTTC. Its protein is CASSLDRDREQYF.

The rearrangement joins TRBV7-6 to TRBJ2-7; D may match TRBD1 or TRBD2 (5 bases each). Deletions cut 3 bases from V and 3 bases from J, with 9 bases between. The CDR3 extends over 13 amino acids. The V gene's germline CDR1 is SGHVS and CDR2 FNYEAQ. The DNA for the CDR3 is TGTGCCAGCAGCTTTGGGGGACGCTACGAGCAGTACTTC. Its translation: CASSFGGRYEQYF.

V is TRBV27 and J is TRBJ2-6; D is unresolved. The CDR3 has 13 amino acids. Germline loops: CDR1 MNHEY, CDR2 SMNVEV (reference sequence). The V and J ends lost 8 bases and 0 bases respectively, with 5 bases between them. CDR3 protein: CASLGSGANVLTF. The CDR3 DNA reads TGTGCCAGCCTGGGCTCTGGGGCCAACGTCCTGACTTTC. The whole variable domain, remainder taken from reference TRBV27 and TRBJ2-6, is EAQVTQNPRYLITVTGKKLTVTCSQNMNHEYMSWYRQDPGLGLRQIYYSMNVEVTDKGDVPEGYKVSRKEKRNFPLILESPSPNQTSLYFCASLGSGANVLTFGAGSRLTVL.

The CDR3 sequence is CASSRVHAGLEETQYF. CDR3 bases: TGTGCCAGCTCAAGGGTCCACGCGGGACTTGAAGAGACCCAGTACTTC. This rearrangement joins TRBV28 to TRBJ2-5; tentatively, D is TRBD2 (6 bases). This CDR3 contains 16 residues. Germline values: CDR1 MDHEN, CDR2 SYDVKM. Trimming removed 8 bases from V and 3 bases from J, with 22 bases in between.

The chain carries TRBV5-1 and TRBJ2-2, with 10 bases fitting TRBD2. V shed 3 bases and J 1 base; nucleotides not matched to a gene: 9. The length of the CDR3 is 18 residues. Germline V gene data show CDR1 as SGHRS and CDR2 as YFSETQ. CDR3 bases: TGCGCCAGCAGCTGGGACCCGGCTAGCGGGAGGAACACCGGGGAGCTGTTTTTT. Translated: CASSWDPASGRNTGELFF. The whole variable domain, filled in from reference TRBV5-1 and TRBJ2-2, reads KAGVTQTPRYLIKTRGQQVTLSCSPISGHRSVSWYQQTPGQGLQFLFEYFSETQRNKGNFPGRFSGRQFSNSRSEMNVSTLELGDSALYLCASSWDPASGRNTGELFFGEGSRLTVL.

This clone was seen only once. The chain combines TRBV7-9 with TRBJ1-2; D unresolved. The CDR3 has 14 amino acids. Per germline, CDR1 SEHNR and CDR2 FQNEAQ (reference sequence). The V end lost 1 base, the J end lost 6 bases, and 12 bases lay between the germline ends. The CDR3 nucleotides are TGTGCCAGCAGCTTAGGGAGAAGGGTGGATGGCTACACCTTC. Amino acids: CASSLGRRVDGYTF.

The chain couples TRBV5-1 to TRBJ2-7; D not resolved. Germline CDR1 reads SGHRS; CDR2 reads YFSETQ. This CDR3 comprises 14 residues. Trimming left V 0 bases short and J 1 base short, with 8 bases between. CDR3 DNA sequence: TGCGCCAGCAGCTTGGAACCTGCTTCCTACGAGCAGTACTTC. Translating gives CASSLEPASYEQYF. The full variable domain, in which reference TRBV5-1 and TRBJ2-7 provide the parts outside the CDR3, is KAGVTQTPRYLIKTRGQQVTLSCSPISGHRSVSWYQQTPGQGLQFLFEYFSETQRNKGNFPGRFSGRQFSNSRSEMNVSTLELGDSALYLCASSLEPASYEQYFGPGTRLTVT.